This passage covers 22 T cell receptor beta chains from one sample sequenced in a study of chemoradiotherapy in HPV16-positive cancers. Measured with immunoSEQ multiplex PCR; TCRdb has only the in-frame clones, and not every one. The data show approximately 15,000 clones, 70% to 90% seen once. Material: blood, obtained from a patient who underwent chemoradiotherapy. These receptors were obtained from a human donor with HPV-associated anogenital cancer.

This clone has only one observation. The gene calls are TRBV6-5 and TRBJ1-3, with a weak D call TRBD1 (6 bases). Trimming took off 6 bases at V and 1 base at J, with 13 bases between the two ends. The CDR3 extends over 15 amino acids. Germline V gives CDR1 MNHEY, CDR2 SVGAGI. The CDR3 DNA is TGTGCCAGCAGCCTCCGAACAGGGTCTGGAAACACCATATATTTT. It is translated as CASSLRTGSGNTIYF.

The rearrangement uses TRBV7-9 and TRBJ2-5; the D is unclear. The germline CDR1 and CDR2 sequences are SEHNR and FQNEAQ (reference sequence). V was cut by 2 bases and J by 4 bases, with 8 bases left in between. The CDR3 length is 13 residues. The CDR3 here is CASSLNGGETQYF. DNA of the CDR3: TGTGCCAGCAGCTTAAACGGCGGAGAGACCCAGTACTTC.

Regarding this clone: Mismatch with germline at one junction end may stem from a read error. The rearrangement joins TRBV7-7 to TRBJ2-2; D possibly matches TRBD1 or TRBD2 (5 bases each). The germline CDR1 and CDR2 sequences are SSHAT and FNYEAQ (reference sequence). The CDR3 sequence is 16 residues long. The CDR3, as DNA: TGTGCTAGCAGCTTGGGGCGACTATACGACACCGGGGAGCTGTTTTTT. This codes for CASSLGRLYDTGELFF. Together with reference TRBV7-7 and TRBJ2-2, the CDR3 gives the full variable domain: GAGVSQSPRYKVTKRGQDVTLRCDPISSHATLYWYQQALGQGPEFLTYFNYEAQPDKSGLPSDRFSAERPEGSISTLTIQRTEQRDSAMYRCASSLGRLYDTGELFFGEGSRLTVL.

This rearrangement joins TRBV7-6 to TRBJ2-2, with 7 bases identical to TRBD1. Losses at the gene ends were 6 bases for V and 5 bases for J; bases not matched to a gene: 9. The CDR3 runs 15 residues. Germline loops: CDR1 SGHVS, CDR2 FNYEAQ. Here the CDR3 DNA reads TGTGCCAGCAGGCCGCCGAGACAGGGAACCGGGGAGCTGTTTTTT. Translating it yields CASRPPRQGTGELFF. Variable domain in full (rest from reference TRBV7-6 and TRBJ2-2): GAGVSQSPRYKVTKRGQDVALRCDPISGHVSLYWYRQALGQGPEFLTYFNYEAQQDKSGLPNDRFSAERPEGSISTLTIQRTEQRDSAMYRCASRPPRQGTGELFFGEGSRLTVL.

The V and J genes are TRBV20-1 and TRBJ2-5, with D unclear. The germline V gene encodes CDR1 DFQATT and CDR2 SNEGSKA (reference sequence). The CDR3 has 11 amino acids. V was clipped by 5 bases and J by 4 bases, with 8 bases between them. As DNA, the CDR3 is TGCAGTGCTGAACGGAGAGAGACCCAGTACTTC. Translation: CSAERRETQYF.

This clone was detected only once. This rearrangement joins TRBV7-2 to TRBJ1-2; D remains unclear. CDR1 and CDR2 from the germline V gene are SGHTA and FQGNSA. Trimming left V 1 base short and J 8 bases short, with 11 bases between. This CDR3 region has 13 residues. The CDR3 spells CASSLGGVLGYTF. The CDR3, as DNA: TGTGCCAGCAGCTTAGGAGGCGTTTTAGGCTACACCTTC.

This rearrangement joins TRBV6-1 to TRBJ2-2, with TRBD1 matching 10 bases. Germline-derived CDR1 and CDR2 are MNHNS and SASEGT. J lost 2 bases, V lost 4 bases, and 7 bases had no gene match. The CDR3 is 17 residues long. This CDR3 reads CASSGTTGGGNTGELFF. The CDR3 DNA sequence: TGTGCCAGCAGTGGTACGACAGGGGGCGGAAACACCGGGGAGCTGTTTTTT.

The chain uses TRBV29-1 and TRBJ1-2; 9 bases agree with TRBD1. The CDR3 runs 15 residues. Germline V gives CDR1 SQVTM, CDR2 ANQGSEA. After removal of 6 bases from V and 3 bases from J, the junction contained 11 bases not matched to a gene. The CDR3 protein is CSVPKRDREDYGYTF. The CDR3 DNA follows: TGCAGCGTCCCGAAAAGGGACAGGGAAGACTATGGCTACACCTTC. Full variable domain (outside the CDR3, taken from reference TRBV29-1 and TRBJ1-2): SAVISQKPSRDICQRGTSLTIQCQVDSQVTMMFWYRQQPGQSLTLIATANQGSEATYESGFVIDKFPISRPNLTFSTLTVSNMSPEDSSIYLCSVPKRDREDYGYTFGSGTRLTVV.

This chain links TRBV27 with TRBJ2-2; 10 positions agree with TRBD2. With 3 bases clipped from V and 4 bases from J, the junction kept 5 bases outside the gene matches. The CDR3 contains 16 residues. Germline CDR1 MNHEY, CDR2 SMNVEV (reference sequence). The CDR3 sequence: CASSLASGSATGELFF. CDR3 bases: TGTGCCAGCAGTTTGGCTAGCGGGAGTGCCACCGGGGAGCTGTTTTTT.

V usage is TRBV18 and J usage is TRBJ2-3, with D unclear. Trimming removed 2 bases at V and 5 bases at J, with 5 bases between. The CDR3 spans 12 residues. Germline assignment: CDR1 KGHSH and CDR2 LQKENI. CDR3 sequence reads: CASSPYLDTQYF. The CDR3 coding sequence is TGTGCCAGCTCACCATATTTAGATACGCAGTATTTT. Drawing the rest from reference TRBV18 and TRBJ2-3, the complete variable domain is NAGVMQNPRHLVRRRGQEARLRCSPMKGHSHVYWYRQLPEEGLKFMVYLQKENIIDESGMPKERFSAEFPKEGPSILRIQQVVRGDSAAYFCASSPYLDTQYFGPGTRLTVL.

J is TRBJ1-3 and V is TRBV30; D ambiguous. CDR3 length: 14 amino acids. Germline V CDR1 and CDR2: GTSNPN, SVGIG (reference sequence). V was cut by 3 bases and J by 7 bases, with 16 bases left in between. The CDR3 here is CAWRDGKGSNTIYF. CDR3 nucleotide sequence: TGTGCCTGGAGGGATGGGAAGGGTAGTAACACCATATATTTT. The variable domain in full, with the rest retrieved from reference TRBV30 and TRBJ1-3, is SQTIHQWPATLVQPVGSPLSLECTVEGTSNPNLYWYRQAAGRGLQLLFYSVGIGQISSEVPQNLSASRPQDRQFILSSKKLLLSDSGFYLCAWRDGKGSNTIYFGEGSWLTVV.

This rearrangement joins TRBV30 to TRBJ2-5, with 7 positions matching TRBD1. The germline V gene has CDR1 GTSNPN and CDR2 SVGIG (reference sequence). The CDR3 has 13 amino acids. The J segment lost 5 bases and the V segment lost 3 bases, leaving 6 bases of the junction unmatched. CDR3 loop: CAWRLQGVETQYF. CDR3 coding DNA: TGTGCCTGGAGACTTCAGGGGGTTGAGACCCAGTACTTC.

The V gene is TRBV2, the J gene TRBJ2-7, with unresolved D. CDR3 length equals 12 residues. V shed 3 bases and J shed 3 bases, with 6 bases lying between them. Germline V gene sequence: CDR1 SNHLY, CDR2 FYNNEI. CDR3 protein: CASSEVYYEQYF. The CDR3 DNA reads TGTGCCAGCAGTGAGGTTTACTACGAGCAGTACTTC.

The chain recombines TRBV11-2 with TRBJ1-1, with D uncertain. The CDR3 is 16 amino acids. V was trimmed by 5 bases and J by 0 bases, leaving 16 bases between them. Germline CDR1 SGHAT, CDR2 FQNNGV. The CDR3 coding sequence is TGTGCCAGCAGCGCCGTCCGTACAACCTTGAACACTGAAGCTTTCTTT. Encoded protein: CASSAVRTTLNTEAFF.

This CDR3 reads CASSTEGGYGYTF. For the CDR3, the DNA is TGTGCCAGTAGCACAGAGGGCGGCTATGGCTACACCTTC. The chain combines TRBV19 with TRBJ1-2; D is unclear. The CDR3 has 13 residues. Germline loops: CDR1 LNHDA, CDR2 SQIVND (reference sequence). The V and J ends lost 6 bases and 4 bases respectively, with 12 bases between them.

V usage is TRBV19 and J usage is TRBJ2-3, with a possible D match to TRBD2 (6 bases). This CDR3 comprises 15 residues. CDR1 and CDR2 (germline): LNHDA, SQIVND (reference sequence). Deletions cut 5 bases from V and 4 bases from J, with 16 bases between. The CDR3 DNA is TGTGCCAGTAGTCAACCTGCGGGGTCGGCAGATACGCAGTATTTT. It codes for CASSQPAGSADTQYF.

CDR3 bases: TGCGCCAGCAGCTTCACCGCCGACAGGACTGAAGCTTTCTTT. It yields the protein CASSFTADRTEAFF. V is TRBV5-1 and J is TRBJ1-1; D may be TRBD1 (6 bases). V was trimmed by 2 bases and J by 5 bases, leaving 13 bases between them. This CDR3 comprises 14 residues. Germline V gene lookup returns CDR1 SGHRS and CDR2 YFSETQ.

V usage is TRBV27 and J usage is TRBJ1-5; 11 bases are a match to TRBD1. Germline V gene sequence: CDR1 MNHEY, CDR2 SMNVEV (reference sequence). The CDR3 extends over 18 amino acids. After removal of 3 bases from V and 4 bases from J, the junction contained 11 bases not matched to a gene. CDR3 nucleotides: TGTGCCAGCAGTTTTCTACCCTCAGGGACAGGGGGAAATCAGCCCCAGCATTTT. The encoded protein is CASSFLPSGTGGNQPQHF.

V gene TRBV6-1 combines with J gene TRBJ2-1, with D tentatively TRBD2 (7 bases). CDR1 is MNHNS and CDR2 is SASEGT in the germline V gene. The germline V and J ends were trimmed by 6 bases and 12 bases, with 15 bases remaining between them. The CDR3 runs 12 residues. The CDR3: CASRRGGPGQFF. CDR3 in DNA: TGTGCCAGCAGGAGGGGGGGGCCAGGGCAGTTCTTC.

The chain recombines TRBV7-8 with TRBJ1-2; a weak D match, TRBD1 (6 bases). Germline V gives CDR1 SGHVS, CDR2 FQNEAQ. The CDR3 sequence is 13 residues long. V dropped 1 base and J dropped 6 bases, with 9 bases sitting between them. This CDR3 is CASSLVAGDGYTF. In DNA form, the CDR3 reads TGTGCCAGCAGCTTAGTGGCAGGGGATGGCTACACCTTC.

The J gene is TRBJ2-3, the V gene TRBV6-1, with D perhaps TRBD1 (5 bases). This CDR3 has 15 residues. Germline V gene data show CDR1 as MNHNS and CDR2 as SASEGT. V was trimmed by 4 bases and J by 2 bases, leaving 13 bases between them. The CDR3 DNA reads TGTGCCAGCAGTGGTATACAGGTCTTCACAGATACGCAGTATTTT. Encoded protein: CASSGIQVFTDTQYF.

The chain couples TRBV6-5 to TRBJ1-6; possibly TRBD1 for D (5 bases). This CDR3 has 14 amino acids. Germline CDR1 is MNHEY and CDR2 is SVGAGI. V shed 4 bases and J shed 10 bases, with 14 bases lying between them. The CDR3 reads CASSSSRRDSPLHF. In DNA form, the CDR3 reads TGTGCCAGCAGTTCCTCTAGAAGGGACTCACCCCTCCACTTT.